The 12 T cell receptor beta chains reported below all come from one sample, sequenced in a study of blood T cell repertoires in COVID-19. Clones were sequenced by immunoSEQ multiplex PCR, and TCRdb holds only the in-frame ones, with some missing. The sample includes about 45,000 clones, 75% to 90% of them seen just once. What was sequenced was peripheral blood. The source of these receptors is a woman at least 80 years old in a cohort sampled during active or convalescent COVID-19.

J is TRBJ2-1 and V is TRBV6-6; no clear D gene. Germline V gives CDR1 MNHNY, CDR2 SVGAGI (reference sequence). V gave up 10 bases and J gave up 9 bases, with 16 bases separating them. The CDR3 is 12 amino acids. CDR3 nucleotides: TGTGCCACCGGCCTAAGGAGAGGTGAGCAGTTCTTC. Translation: CATGLRRGEQFF.

This clone occurred a few times. The V and J genes are TRBV10-1 and TRBJ1-1; D is perhaps TRBD1 (6 bases). V lost 7 bases and J lost 0, with 15 bases in between. The CDR3 consists of 15 residues. Per germline, CDR1 WNHNN and CDR2 SYGVQD (reference sequence). Here the CDR3 DNA reads TGCGCCAGCACCGAGAGGGGGGGCATGAACACTGAAGCTTTCTTT. Protein product: CASTERGGMNTEAFF.

V gene TRBV6-1 combines with J gene TRBJ2-7; TRBD2 matches 10 bases. Germline trimming cut 3 bases from V and 0 bases from J; bases unmatched to any gene: 2. Germline V gene data show CDR1 as MNHNS and CDR2 as SASEGT. This CDR3 has 15 amino acids. In DNA, the CDR3 is TGTGCCAGCAGTGACGGGACTAGCGTCTCCTACGAGCAGTACTTC. It translates to CASSDGTSVSYEQYF.

J is TRBJ1-6 and V is TRBV5-4; no firm D call. The CDR3 has 12 amino acids. Germline V gene sequence: CDR1 SGHNT, CDR2 YYREEE (reference sequence). Trimming took off 1 base at V and 9 bases at J, with 5 bases between the two ends. CDR3 nucleotide sequence: TGTGCCAGCAGCTTGTTGAGTTCACCCCTCCACTTT. As protein: CASSLLSSPLHF.

The chain couples TRBV7-9 to TRBJ2-1; 11 bases are shared with TRBD2. V lost 6 bases and J lost 9; bases outside the gene matches: 10. The CDR3 runs to 15 residues. CDR1 is SEHNR and CDR2 is FQNEAQ in the germline V gene (reference sequence). The chain's CDR3 is CASRQTSGDGGEQFF. The DNA of the CDR3 is TGTGCCAGCAGGCAGACTAGCGGGGACGGAGGTGAGCAGTTCTTC.

The chain carries TRBV3-1 (or the pseudogene TRBV3-2) and TRBJ1-6; TRBD1 agrees at 9 bases. Germline CDR1 LGHDT, CDR2 YNNKEL (reference sequence). J lost 10 bases, V lost 5 bases, and 6 bases had no gene match. The CDR3 loop spans 14 amino acids. The CDR3 spells CASSSDRGVSPLHF. In DNA form, the CDR3 reads TGTGCCAGCAGCTCGGACAGGGGAGTCTCACCCCTCCACTTT.

The rearrangement joins TRBV20-1 to TRBJ1-1; D unclear. Trimming cost V 4 bases and J 7 bases, with 7 bases left between them. In germline, CDR1 is DFQATT, CDR2 SNEGSKA (reference sequence). The CDR3 consists of 10 residues. CDR3 sequence reads: CSATVVEAFF. The CDR3 coding sequence is TGCAGTGCTACCGTCGTTGAAGCTTTCTTT.

This chain connects TRBV6-1 to TRBJ1-1, with D uncertain. This CDR3 contains 13 residues. Germline V gene sequence: CDR1 MNHNS, CDR2 SASEGT. Deletions cut 1 base from V and 3 bases from J, with 6 bases between. CDR3 sequence: CASSEVGDTEAFF. Here the CDR3 DNA reads TGTGCCAGCAGTGAAGTCGGGGACACTGAAGCTTTCTTT.

The V gene is TRBV5-8, the J gene TRBJ2-1, with 10 positions matching TRBD2. Trimming cost V 7 bases and J 4 bases; bases outside gene matches: 5. The CDR3 sequence is 14 residues long. CDR1 is SGHTS, CDR2 YDEGEE, per germline. The CDR3 region is CASGTSGTYNEQFF. CDR3 nucleotides: TGTGCCAGCGGTACTAGCGGGACTTACAATGAGCAGTTCTTC.

This chain connects TRBV19 to TRBJ2-1, with 7 bases matching TRBD2. The CDR3 extends over 17 amino acids. The germline gives CDR1 LNHDA, CDR2 SQIVND (reference sequence). V lost 0 bases to trimming and J lost 5 bases; unmatched junction nucleotides: 10. CDR3 DNA: TGTGCCAGTAGTATAGATATCATGCGGGAGTGGGACAATGAGCAGTTCTTC. It is translated as CASSIDIMREWDNEQFF.

This chain connects TRBV7-9 to TRBJ1-1, with a tentative D call TRBD1 (6 bases). Germline V CDR1 and CDR2: SEHNR, FQNEAQ (reference sequence). This CDR3 contains 16 residues. Trimming stripped 5 bases from V and 1 base from J, with 17 bases between. CDR3 loop: CASSIGPGQRNTEAFF. The CDR3 nucleotides read TGTGCCAGCAGCATAGGGCCAGGACAGAGGAACACTGAAGCTTTCTTT.

The gene calls are TRBV7-2 and TRBJ2-7; D might be TRBD1 (6 bases). Trimming stripped 6 bases from V and 3 bases from J, with 12 bases between. This CDR3 has 13 residues. Per germline, CDR1 SGHTA and CDR2 FQGNSA. CDR3 sequence (DNA): TGTGCCAGCAGTACAGGGCAGCGCTACGAGCAGTACTTC. Protein product: CASSTGQRYEQYF.